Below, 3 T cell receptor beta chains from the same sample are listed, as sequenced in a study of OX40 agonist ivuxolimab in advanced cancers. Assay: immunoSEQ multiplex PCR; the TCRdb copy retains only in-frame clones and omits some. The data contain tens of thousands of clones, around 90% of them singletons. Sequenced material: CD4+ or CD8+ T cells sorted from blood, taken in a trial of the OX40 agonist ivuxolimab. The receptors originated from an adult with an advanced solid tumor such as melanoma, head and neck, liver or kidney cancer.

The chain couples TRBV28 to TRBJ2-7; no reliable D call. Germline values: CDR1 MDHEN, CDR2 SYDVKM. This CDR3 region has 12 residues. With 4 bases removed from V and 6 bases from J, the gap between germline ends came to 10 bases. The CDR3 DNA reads TGTGCCAGCAGTTACCAATCACGCGAGCAGTACTTC. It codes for CASSYQSREQYF.

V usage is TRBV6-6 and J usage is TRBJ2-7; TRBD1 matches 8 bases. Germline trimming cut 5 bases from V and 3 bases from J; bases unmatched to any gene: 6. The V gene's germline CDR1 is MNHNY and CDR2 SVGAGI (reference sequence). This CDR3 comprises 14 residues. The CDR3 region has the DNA TGTGCCAGCAGTACCCGGGACAGGAGCTACGAGCAGTACTTC. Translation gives CASSTRDRSYEQYF.

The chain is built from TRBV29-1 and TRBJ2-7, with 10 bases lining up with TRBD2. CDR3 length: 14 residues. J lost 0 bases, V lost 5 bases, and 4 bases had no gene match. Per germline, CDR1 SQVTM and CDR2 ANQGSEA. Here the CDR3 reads CSVSSGSSSYEQYF. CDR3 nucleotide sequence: TGCAGCGTTTCTAGCGGGAGTAGCTCCTACGAGCAGTACTTC.